The text below deals with one TCR beta chain. This clonotype was recorded a few times. Its recognized antigen is unknown. Qualities for individual bases were not recorded, and no much larger clone is one base off. The sample's treatment or condition label, in plain terms: allogeneic hematopoietic cell transplantation with graft depleted of TCRalphabeta T cells and CD19 B cells. Transplant recipients were children who received TCRalphabeta/CD19-depleted allogeneic hematopoietic cell grafts. Deletion took 7 bases off V and 3 bases off J, with a span of 10 bases between the germline ends. The CDR3 runs 12 amino acids, cysteine and phenylalanine included. The CDR3 DNA has 36 bases and is translated from base 1. These data come from a study of T-cell reconstitution after alpha-beta-depleted transplantation in children (dated by TCRdb to the mid-2010s). Regarding the complete study: Using TCR repertoire profiling, the study quantitatively followed how T-cell immune reconstitution unfolded in children after TCRalphabeta/CD19-depleted allogeneic hematopoietic cell transplantation.

The research as a whole found: In some patients, the high TCRbeta diversity seen at day 60 was put down to recipient T cells and intrathymic progenitors that had survived conditioning. The frequencies of hyperexpanded clones fell over the following months, and after one year, T-cell counts and TCRbeta diversity were mostly attributed to newly produced T cells. Apparently early alphabetaT-cell count recovery about two months after transplant reportedly relied on only several hundred rapidly expanded clones derived from non-depleted graft cells.

Library method: PCR. Sequencing was performed on an Illumina HiSeq 2500. To normalize quantification of the TCRbeta repertoire, the TCR libraries were built with molecular barcoding that relied on unique molecular identifiers. TCRdb passed the public sequencing reads through fastp at Q25 and MiXCR, retaining productive beta sequences. Entries are consolidated by CDR3 protein sequence, retaining the most common genes and DNA. The sample yields 250,000 to 400,000 distinct CDR3 sequences; around 25% were counted once. The ten largest account for 10% to 11% of the sample. The input for sequencing was PBMCs, mostly from graft donor cells, taken 180 days after TCRalphabeta/CD19-depleted stem cell transplant. This receptor chain uses TRBV12-3 or TRBV12-4 and TRBJ2-7; the D segment cannot be called with confidence. The receptor was derived from a male patient younger than 18 who had a stem cell transplant for acute lymphoblastic leukemia, so the T cells may come from the graft donor. The CDR3 sequence is CASKGSHYEQYF. The DNA sequence is as follows: TGTGCCAGCAAGGGCAGTCACTACGAGCAGTACTTC.